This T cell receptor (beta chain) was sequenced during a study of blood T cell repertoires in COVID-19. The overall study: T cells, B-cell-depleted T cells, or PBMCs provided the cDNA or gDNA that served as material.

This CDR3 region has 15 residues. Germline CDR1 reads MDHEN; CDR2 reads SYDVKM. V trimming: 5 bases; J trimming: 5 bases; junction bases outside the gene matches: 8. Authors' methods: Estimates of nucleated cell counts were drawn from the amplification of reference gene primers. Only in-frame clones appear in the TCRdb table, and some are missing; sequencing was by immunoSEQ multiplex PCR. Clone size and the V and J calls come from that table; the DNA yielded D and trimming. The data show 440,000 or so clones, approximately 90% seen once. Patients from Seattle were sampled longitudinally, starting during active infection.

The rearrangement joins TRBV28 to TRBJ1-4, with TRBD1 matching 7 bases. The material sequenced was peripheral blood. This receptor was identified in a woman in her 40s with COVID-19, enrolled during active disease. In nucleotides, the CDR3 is TGTGCCAGCAGTCTCCCCGGACAGGCAAATGAAAAACTGTTTTTT. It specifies CASSLPGQANEKLFF.